One sample yielded the 11 T cell receptor beta chains listed below, sequenced in a study of cytomegalovirus exposure and HLA in healthy donors. PCR used 60 Vbeta primers and 13 Jbeta primers. Some clones are missing from TCRdb's copy, which holds only in-frame ones; the method was immunoSEQ multiplex PCR. The repertoire holds about 130,000 clones, around four fifths seen once, with roughly 2.5% in the top ten. What was sequenced was PBMCs. These receptors all come from a boy between 2 and 15 years old in good health and CMV-seronegative.

The chain employs TRBV4-3 and TRBJ2-5, with a tentative D call TRBD2 (6 bases). The CDR3 covers 15 residues. V was shortened by 4 bases and J by 1 base, with 13 bases between the two germline ends. Germline loops: CDR1 LGHNA, CDR2 YSLEER. CDR3 protein: CASSRRGNAQETQYF. The CDR3 DNA reads TGCGCCAGCAGCCGGCGGGGAAACGCCCAAGAGACCCAGTACTTC.

The V and J genes are TRBV7-2 and TRBJ2-3; no definite D call. This CDR3 spans 16 amino acids. Germline V gives CDR1 SGHTA, CDR2 FQGNSA. Trimming cost V 3 bases and J 2 bases, with 15 bases left between them. The CDR3 sequence is CASSFPRSAYTDTQYF. For the CDR3, the DNA is TGTGCCAGCAGCTTCCCCCGGTCCGCTTACACAGATACGCAGTATTTT.

On this clone itself: The same CDR3 is also encoded by other DNA sequences in this sample. The chain has TRBV4-3 and TRBJ2-1; 11 nucleotides agree with TRBD1. CDR1 is LGHNA and CDR2 is YSLEER in the germline V gene. The CDR3 runs to 16 residues. J was trimmed by 4 bases and V by 0 bases; bases with no gene match: 2. The CDR3 reads CASSQDGTGGYNEQFF. The CDR3 nucleotides are TGCGCCAGCAGCCAAGACGGGACAGGGGGATACAATGAGCAGTTCTTC.

The J gene is TRBJ1-1, the V gene TRBV14; D not resolved. V was cut by 4 bases and J by 0 bases, with 6 bases left in between. The length of the CDR3 is 13 residues. From germline, CDR1 is SGHDN and CDR2 FVKESK. The CDR3 DNA reads TGTGCCAGCAGCCTACAGATGAACACTGAAGCTTTCTTT. The encoded protein is CASSLQMNTEAFF.

The rearrangement links TRBV6-6 to TRBJ2-1; a weak D match, TRBD1 (5 bases). CDR3 length equals 13 residues. V gave up 10 bases and J gave up 7 bases, with 17 bases separating them. In germline, CDR1 is MNHNY, CDR2 SVGAGI (reference sequence). CDR3: CAIRAPPGNEQFF. DNA for the CDR3: TGTGCCATAAGAGCCCCACCAGGGAATGAGCAGTTCTTC.

The CDR3 is CASSRRDSSFPNYGYTF. The CDR3 DNA reads as TGTGCCAGTAGTAGAAGGGACAGCTCATTCCCTAACTATGGCTACACCTTC. This chain connects TRBV19 to TRBJ1-2, with 7 bases lining up with TRBD1. The trim removed 4 bases at V and 0 bases at J, leaving 11 bases unmatched. The length of the CDR3 is 17 residues. Looked up from germline, CDR1 is LNHDA and CDR2 is SQIVND (reference sequence).

V usage is TRBV5-1 and J usage is TRBJ2-6; possibly TRBD1 for D (6 bases). The CDR3 loop spans 16 amino acids. Germline V gene sequence: CDR1 SGHRS, CDR2 YFSETQ. V lost 5 bases to trimming and J lost 0 bases, with 12 bases between them. As DNA, the CDR3 is TGCGCCAGCAGGGACAGAGTCTCCTCTGGGGCCAACGTCCTGACTTTC. It specifies CASRDRVSSGANVLTF.

This rearrangement joins TRBV19 to TRBJ1-1; the D gene is possibly TRBD1 (5 bases). Trimming removed 5 bases from V and 5 bases from J, with 12 bases in between. Germline CDR1 is LNHDA and CDR2 is SQIVND (reference sequence). This CDR3 region has 13 residues. Here the CDR3 reads CASSLPGTTEAFF. CDR3 nucleotide sequence: TGTGCCAGTAGTCTCCCAGGGACTACTGAAGCTTTCTTT. Together with reference TRBV19 and TRBJ1-1, the CDR3 gives the full variable domain: DGGITQSPKYLFRKEGQNVTLSCEQNLNHDAMYWYRQDPGQGLRLIYYSQIVNDFQKGDIAEGYSVSREKKESFPLTVTSAQKNPTAFYLCASSLPGTTEAFFGQGTRLTVV.

V usage is TRBV6-5 and J usage is TRBJ2-7; 12 nucleotides agree with TRBD1. Germline CDR1 MNHEY, CDR2 SVGAGI. There are 16 residues in the CDR3. Trimming cost V 2 bases and J 1 base; bases outside gene matches: 3. The CDR3 nucleotides read TGTGCCAGCAGTTACCGGGGACAGGGGGCTTCCTACGAGCAGTACTTC. This gives the protein CASSYRGQGASYEQYF.

The chain joins TRBV2 to TRBJ1-1, with TRBD1 matching 10 bases. The junction had 10 bases not matched to a gene; V was cut back by 9 bases and J by 0 bases. Germline CDR1 and CDR2: SNHLY and FYNNEI. CDR3 length: 16 amino acids. In DNA form, the CDR3 reads TGTGCCAGGAGCAGGGACAGGGGCAATGTGAACACTGAAGCTTTCTTT. It codes for CARSRDRGNVNTEAFF.

The rearrangement uses TRBV7-6 and TRBJ1-2; possible D gene TRBD1, 5 bases. This CDR3 has 16 amino acids. V lost 5 bases and J 5 bases, leaving 21 bases between the germline ends. CDR1 SGHVS and CDR2 FNYEAQ come from the germline V gene. In nucleotides, the CDR3 is TGTGCCAGCAGCCCAATGGGGCGGCAAGTGAGGTATGGCTACACCTTC. Protein sequence: CASSPMGRQVRYGYTF.